One sample yielded the 32 T cell receptor beta chains listed below, sequenced in a study of T cells after yellow fever vaccination. TCRdb used MiXCR to reprocess the 5' RACE reads, holding one entry per CDR3 protein. The sample lists 300,000 to 350,000 distinct CDR3 sequences; 3.5% to 4.5% were seen once. Sequenced material: PBMCs, taken 15 days after the yellow fever booster vaccination. The source is a man younger than 35 who received the YFV17D yellow fever vaccine.

This clonotype was seen ten or more times. The gene calls are TRBV7-6 and TRBJ2-7; 7 bases are a match to TRBD1. Germline-derived CDR1 and CDR2 are SGHVS and FNYEAQ. After removal of 1 base from V and 1 base from J, the junction contained 4 bases not matched to a gene. The CDR3 is 15 amino acids. In DNA form, the CDR3 reads TGTGCCAGCAGCTTAGACTACAGGGGTTCCTACGAGCAGTACTTC. Its translation: CASSLDYRGSYEQYF.

This clonotype was counted ten times or more. The chain combines TRBV4-1 with TRBJ2-7, with 8 positions matching TRBD2. The CDR3 consists of 18 residues. The germline gives CDR1 MGHRA, CDR2 YSYEKL. V shed 4 bases and J 2 bases; nucleotides not matched to a gene: 16. The DNA of the CDR3 is TGCGCCAGCAGCCCTTCGGGGGGGTTCTTATTTCAAACCTACGAGCAGTACTTC. It codes for CASSPSGGFLFQTYEQYF.

This clonotype was seen at least ten times. The chain is built from TRBV5-1 and TRBJ2-5; 11 positions agree with TRBD1. The CDR3 totals 13 residues. V shed 8 bases and J 5 bases; nucleotides not matched to a gene: 5. CDR1 and CDR2 (germline): SGHRS, YFSETQ. In DNA, the CDR3 is TGCGCCAGTCGGACAGGGGGCCCGGAGACCCAGTACTTC. The encoded protein is CASRTGGPETQYF.

In its sample, this clonotype was seen a few times. The V and J genes are TRBV10-1 and TRBJ2-7, with D maybe TRBD2 (5 bases). V was cut by 0 bases and J by 6 bases, with 15 bases left in between. Looked up from germline, CDR1 is WNHNN and CDR2 is SYGVQD (reference sequence). The CDR3 length is 15 residues. The CDR3 is CASSESNPGGGEQYF. Here the CDR3 DNA reads TGCGCCAGCAGTGAGTCGAATCCAGGAGGTGGCGAGCAGTACTTC.

This clonotype was counted between two and nine times. The gene calls are TRBV5-1 and TRBJ2-7, with 9 positions matching TRBD1. Germline V gene lookup returns CDR1 SGHRS and CDR2 YFSETQ. CDR3 length equals 15 residues. J was trimmed by 1 base and V by 1 base; bases with no gene match: 3. CDR3 DNA: TGCGCCAGCAGCTTGACGGACAGGGGTTCCTACGAGCAGTACTTC. As protein: CASSLTDRGSYEQYF.

This chain joins TRBV12-3 or TRBV12-4 and TRBJ2-1; D unclear. CDR3 length: 17 amino acids. Trimming removed 2 bases from V and 4 bases from J, with 18 bases in between. CDR3 protein: CASSLLTTGEIYNEQFF. The CDR3 DNA reads TGTGCCAGCAGTTTACTTACGACCGGAGAAATTTACAATGAGCAGTTCTTC.

This clonotype was counted at least ten times. The genes are TRBV20-1 and TRBJ1-2; no clear D gene. CDR1 is DFQATT and CDR2 is SNEGSKA in the germline V gene (reference sequence). V was shortened by 3 bases and J by 3 bases, with 8 bases between the two germline ends. The CDR3 extends over 12 amino acids. Here the CDR3 DNA reads TGCAGTGCTAGTGACGGTGACTATGGCTACACCTTC. Protein product: CSASDGDYGYTF.

A note on this clonotype: With a much larger clone just one base away, this may be a read error. V is TRBV4-1 and J is TRBJ2-2; a possible D gene is TRBD1 (5 bases). This CDR3 region has 16 residues. Germline-derived CDR1 and CDR2 are MGHRA and YSYEKL. The CDR3: CARSQDARRQTGELFF. CDR3 sequence (DNA): TGCGCCAGAAGCCAAGACGCTCGGCGACAGACCGGGGAGCTGTTTTTT.

This chain connects TRBV9 to TRBJ1-3, with D unclear. The V end lost 0 bases, the J end lost 0 bases, and 10 bases lay between the germline ends. This CDR3 comprises 16 residues. Germline CDR1 SGDLS, CDR2 YYNGEE. CDR3 bases: TGTGCCAGCAGCGTAGAAGCGGGAAACTCTGGAAACACCATATATTTT. It yields the protein CASSVEAGNSGNTIYF. The whole variable domain, filled in from reference TRBV9 and TRBJ1-3, reads DSGVTQTPKHLITATGQRVTLRCSPRSGDLSVYWYQQSLDQGLQFLIQYYNGEERAKGNILERFSAQQFPDLHSELNLSSLELGDSALYFCASSVEAGNSGNTIYFGEGSWLTVV.

This clonotype was detected many times. The rearrangement links TRBV7-2 to TRBJ1-2; D gene ambiguous. This CDR3 has 11 amino acids. Germline V CDR1 and CDR2: SGHTA, FQGNSA. V lost 5 bases to trimming and J lost 6 bases, with 7 bases between them. CDR3 sequence reads: CASSPLDGYTF. The CDR3 DNA reads TGTGCCAGCAGCCCTCTCGATGGCTACACCTTC. Drawing the rest from reference TRBV7-2 and TRBJ1-2, the complete variable domain is GAGVSQSPSNKVTEKGKDVELRCDPISGHTALYWYRQSLGQGLEFLIYFQGNSAPDKSGLPSDRFSAERTGGSVSTLTIQRTQQEDSAVYLCASSPLDGYTFGSGTRLTVV.

The CDR3 region is CASSYNRMSHTEAFF. The CDR3 DNA reads as TGTGCCAGCAGTTACAACCGGATGAGTCACACTGAAGCTTTCTTT. This sequence joins TRBV6-6 and TRBJ1-1; D is unclear. From germline, CDR1 is MNHNY and CDR2 SVGAGI (reference sequence). Deletions cut 2 bases from V and 3 bases from J, with 13 bases between. CDR3 length: 15 amino acids.

This clonotype was counted a few times. The chain combines TRBV7-2 with TRBJ1-6; D perhaps matches TRBD1 (5 bases). The germline V and J ends were trimmed by 7 bases and 9 bases, with 13 bases remaining between them. There are 13 residues in the CDR3. Germline CDR1 is SGHTA and CDR2 is FQGNSA. The CDR3 is CASTQLGGSPLHF. CDR3 nucleotide sequence: TGTGCCAGCACCCAGCTGGGGGGTTCACCCCTCCACTTT.

This clonotype was counted ten times or more. The chain combines TRBV5-6 with TRBJ2-2, with TRBD1 matching 8 bases. The junction had 6 bases not matched to a gene; V was cut back by 4 bases and J by 1 base. CDR1 is SGHDT and CDR2 is YYEEEE in the germline V gene. This CDR3 comprises 16 residues. In nucleotides, the CDR3 is TGTGCCAGCAGCCCGGCGGGACAGGAGAACACCGGGGAGCTGTTTTTT. It codes for CASSPAGQENTGELFF. The entire variable domain, with the rest obtained from reference TRBV5-6 and TRBJ2-2, is as follows: DAGVTQSPTHLIKTRGQQVTLRCSPKSGHDTVSWYQQALGQGPQFIFQYYEEEERQRGNFPDRFSGHQFPNYSSELNVNALLLGDSALYLCASSPAGQENTGELFFGEGSRLTVL.

The CDR3 coding sequence is TGTGCCACCAGCCTTGGGGCGGCGACCGGGGAGCTGTTTTTT. This sequence encodes CATSLGAATGELFF. The chain uses TRBV24-1 and TRBJ2-2; D perhaps matches TRBD1 (5 bases). CDR1 KGHDR and CDR2 SFDVKD come from the germline V gene. The length of the CDR3 is 14 residues. V was pared by 7 bases and J by 5 bases, with 13 bases between.

This clonotype came up many times. The CDR3 bases are TGCAGCGTTAAGGAATGGGCAGGGGCGGGTAATGAGCAGTTCTTC. This gives the protein CSVKEWAGAGNEQFF. The rearrangement links TRBV29-1 to TRBJ2-1; tentative D call: TRBD1 (6 bases). This CDR3 has 15 residues. CDR1 is SQVTM and CDR2 is ANQGSEA in the germline V gene. Trimming removed 5 bases from V and 7 bases from J, with 21 bases in between.

This clonotype has at least ten counts. The V gene is TRBV7-2, the J gene TRBJ2-3; 15 bases fit TRBD2. Germline-derived CDR1 and CDR2 are SGHTA and FQGNSA. Germline trimming cut 5 bases from V and 4 bases from J; bases unmatched to any gene: 7. CDR3 size: 17 residues. The CDR3 is CASSRTSGGAGADTQYF. The CDR3 DNA sequence: TGTGCCAGCAGCCGGACTAGCGGGGGGGCGGGGGCAGATACGCAGTATTTT.

This clonotype was counted a few times. The chain joins TRBV5-1 to TRBJ1-2; D remains ambiguous. V lost 4 bases to trimming and J lost 7 bases, with 14 bases between them. The CDR3 is 13 amino acids. Germline V gene lookup returns CDR1 SGHRS and CDR2 YFSETQ. The CDR3 region has the DNA TGCGCCAGCAGCGTATACTCGGTTGGTGGCTACACCTTC. It encodes CASSVYSVGGYTF.

This clonotype was observed at least ten times. This chain links TRBV7-2 with TRBJ1-3, with a tentative D call TRBD1 (6 bases). The V gene lost 4 bases and the J gene lost 2 bases, with 12 bases spanning the gap. CDR1 and CDR2 from the germline V gene are SGHTA and FQGNSA. The CDR3 is 15 amino acids. The CDR3 sequence is CASSSQGLAGNTIYF. In DNA form, the CDR3 reads TGTGCCAGCAGCTCCCAGGGGCTTGCTGGAAACACCATATATTTT.

The table lists this clonotype with many counts. The CDR3 spells CASSSSGTGGGYTF. CDR3 nucleotides: TGTGCCAGCAGCTCTTCTGGGACAGGGGGCGGCTACACCTTC. The chain employs TRBV7-9 and TRBJ1-2, with 12 bases matching TRBD1. The CDR3 loop spans 14 amino acids. Unmatched junction bases numbered 5, after V lost 4 bases and J lost 8 bases. From germline, CDR1 is SEHNR and CDR2 FQNEAQ (reference sequence). Filled out from reference TRBV7-9 and TRBJ1-2, the complete variable domain reads DTGVSQNPRHKITKRGQNVTFRCDPISEHNRLYWYRQTLGQGPEFLTYFQNEAQLEKSRLLSDRFSAERPKGSFSTLEIQRTEQGDSAMYLCASSSSGTGGGYTFGSGTRLTVV.

The chain employs TRBV11-1 and TRBJ2-1, with TRBD2 as a possible D gene (7 bases). V dropped 8 bases and J dropped 4 bases, with 21 bases sitting between them. This CDR3 contains 16 residues. Germline V gives CDR1 SGHAT, CDR2 FQDESV (reference sequence). The DNA of the CDR3 is TGTGCCAGCCGACCGAGGGGGGGGGCATGGTACAATGAGCAGTTCTTC. Translation gives CASRPRGGAWYNEQFF.

This clonotype was found a few times. V gene TRBV5-6 combines with J gene TRBJ2-7; D perhaps matches TRBD2 (6 bases). Trimming took 7 bases from V and 3 from J, leaving 17 bases between them. The CDR3 is 14 residues long. Germline V lookup: CDR1 SGHDT, CDR2 YYEEEE. CDR3 region: CASLFGGVGYEQYV. In DNA, the CDR3 is TGTGCCAGCTTGTTTGGAGGGGTCGGCTACGAGCAGTACGTC.

This clonotype came up many times. The chain is built from TRBV29-1 and TRBJ2-3; 14 positions agree with TRBD2. With V trimmed by 4 bases and J by 6 bases, 6 bases remained unmatched. Germline assignment: CDR1 SQVTM and CDR2 ANQGSEA. This CDR3 region has 15 residues. CDR3 residues: CSVGQTSGGADTQYF. In DNA, the CDR3 is TGCAGCGTTGGACAGACTAGCGGGGGGGCGGATACGCAGTATTTT.

There are many counts of this clonotype. The germline gene is not matched at one end of the junction; a read error may be the cause. The chain employs TRBV7-2 and TRBJ2-3; D perhaps matches TRBD2 (7 bases). There are 16 residues in the CDR3. Germline V lookup: CDR1 SGHTA, CDR2 FQGNSA. The CDR3 reads CASSSGAGASTYTQYF. In DNA form, the CDR3 reads TGTGCCAGCAGCTCCGGGGCGGGGGCTAGCACATATACGCAGTATTTT.

This clonotype has a count of ten or more. The rearrangement uses TRBV5-1 and TRBJ1-1, with 7 positions matching TRBD1. V lost 3 bases to trimming and J lost 2 bases; unmatched junction nucleotides: 4. CDR1 and CDR2 (germline): SGHRS, YFSETQ. CDR3 length: 14 amino acids. The CDR3 region is CASSYGQANTEAFF. As DNA, the CDR3 is TGCGCCAGCAGCTACGGACAGGCTAACACTGAAGCTTTCTTT.

The sample holds many counts of this clonotype. This chain connects TRBV20-1 to TRBJ1-6, with no clear D. CDR3 length equals 14 residues. The V and J ends lost 6 bases and 9 bases respectively, with 18 bases between them. Germline lookup yields CDR1 DFQATT and CDR2 SNEGSKA (reference sequence). Here the CDR3 DNA reads TGCAGTGCCCCATCGGTACTCCAAGGTTCACCCCTCCACTTT. Its translation is CSAPSVLQGSPLHF.

This clonotype was recorded many times. This chain connects TRBV5-1 to TRBJ2-1; 10 bases match TRBD1. Per germline, CDR1 SGHRS and CDR2 YFSETQ. With V trimmed by 4 bases and J by 7 bases, 8 bases remained unmatched. The CDR3 runs to 15 residues. CDR3 residues: CASSLRDRGGNEQFF. CDR3 DNA sequence: TGCGCCAGCAGCCTCCGGGACAGGGGTGGTAATGAGCAGTTCTTC.

The CDR3 sequence: CASSLPGEGYGYTF. For the CDR3, the DNA is TGTGCCAGCAGTTTACCCGGGGAGGGCTATGGCTACACCTTC. The chain combines TRBV28 with TRBJ1-2, with no clear D. Germline assignment: CDR1 MDHEN and CDR2 SYDVKM. The CDR3 is 14 residues long. V dropped 2 bases and J dropped 4 bases, with 11 bases sitting between them.

This clonotype occurred a few times. V and J are TRBV12-3 or TRBV12-4 and TRBJ2-3; 14 positions match TRBD2. The junction had 8 bases not matched to a gene; V was cut back by 6 bases and J by 6 bases. The CDR3 contains 16 residues. The CDR3 protein is CASSSPTSGGADTQYF. The CDR3 DNA follows: TGTGCCAGCAGCAGCCCGACTAGCGGGGGGGCTGATACGCAGTATTTT.

The chain has TRBV27 and TRBJ2-7, with TRBD1 matching 7 bases. The CDR3 runs 15 residues. Germline V gene data show CDR1 as MNHEY and CDR2 as SMNVEV (reference sequence). J was trimmed by 4 bases and V by 3 bases; bases with no gene match: 9. CDR3: CASSFYGTEGYEQYF. The DNA for the CDR3 is TGTGCCAGCAGTTTCTATGGGACAGAGGGTTACGAGCAGTACTTC.

This clonotype was observed at least ten times. This sequence joins TRBV7-9 and TRBJ2-7; 7 nucleotides align to TRBD2. CDR3 length equals 13 residues. V lost 5 bases to trimming and J lost 6 bases; unmatched junction nucleotides: 7. Germline V gene sequence: CDR1 SEHNR, CDR2 FQNEAQ (reference sequence). This CDR3 reads CASSQTTSSEQYV. CDR3 nucleotides: TGTGCCAGCAGCCAGACGACTAGCTCCGAGCAGTACGTC.

This clonotype was counted ten times or more. This chain links TRBV28 with TRBJ2-1, with D maybe TRBD2 (6 bases). The germline CDR1 and CDR2 sequences are MDHEN and SYDVKM. Trimming removed 3 bases at V and 7 bases at J, with 10 bases between. The CDR3 runs 13 residues. This CDR3 is CASSFRGGNEQFF. The CDR3 DNA sequence: TGTGCCAGCAGTTTCCGTGGGGGGAATGAGCAGTTCTTC.

In this sample, this clonotype turned up a few times. This chain connects TRBV27 to TRBJ2-1; D remains unclear. V lost 6 bases to trimming and J lost 0 bases, with 9 bases between them. The CDR3 runs 14 residues. CDR1 and CDR2 from the germline V gene are MNHEY and SMNVEV (reference sequence). Here the CDR3 DNA reads TGTGCCAGCAGCACCAGTAGCTCCTACAATGAGCAGTTCTTC. Translation: CASSTSSSYNEQFF.